This T cell receptor beta chain appears in the sequencing data of a study of response to subunit inactivated influenza vaccine. With 8 bases removed from V and 6 bases from J, the gap between germline ends came to 13 bases. The CDR3 sequence is 13 residues long. CDR1 and CDR2 from the germline V gene are SNHLY and FYNNEI. As for this clonotype: Its antigen is unidentified.

Study results and caveats: Each seasonal influenza vaccination recruits few new T cells, the authors suggested.

Each CDR3 protein gets one entry after TCRdb re-called the RT-PCR reads with MiXCR. The sample has over 400,000 distinct CDR3 sequences, 11% seen once. The sequence came from a man in his fifties or sixties who received an inactivated influenza vaccine. The chain employs TRBV2 and TRBJ2-2, with D hard to call. This specimen consisted of PBMCs from blood, obtained roughly 6 weeks after vaccination. The CDR3 reads CASYYSSSGELFF. CDR3 nucleotides: TGTGCCAGCTATTACAGCTCCTCCGGGGAGCTGTTTTTT.